The clone carrying this T cell receptor beta chain showed up just a few times. Its antigen is as yet unknown. Libraries were prepared by immunoSEQ multiplex PCR; TCRdb keeps only in-frame clonotypes and omits some of them. The sample has some 70,000 clones; about nine tenths are singletons. The V gene end was trimmed by 3 bases and the J gene end by 2 bases; junction bases not matched to a gene: 8. The CDR3 consists of 15 residues. Per germline, CDR1 SGHRS and CDR2 YFSETQ. These data belong to a study of OX40 agonist ivuxolimab in advanced cancers. Study results and caveats: Among some nonresponders, normalized T-cell clonal expansion was also low.

This receptor was obtained from an adult with an advanced solid tumor such as melanoma, head and neck, liver or kidney cancer. Sample: CD4+ or CD8+ T cells sorted from blood, taken in a trial of the OX40 agonist ivuxolimab. The chain employs TRBV5-1 and TRBJ2-7; 7 bases agree with TRBD2. The CDR3 DNA follows: TGCGCCAGCAGCTGGGGGGGGACGGTCCCCTACGAGCAGTACTTC. Its protein product is CASSWGGTVPYEQYF.